This T cell receptor beta chain was identified in a study of CD8+ T cells in alopecia areata. The overall study: Administration of oral tofacitinib to treated patients was at 5 to 10 mg twice daily. Regarding the study as a whole: Sequence data from scalp samples additionally include resident alphabeta T cells of normal skin. A single nonresponder leaves the baseline CD8+ expansion link to response uncertain.

Extracted RNA was reverse transcribed into cDNA, the sequencing template. Repertoires were generated with immunoSEQ multiplex PCR, while TCRdb's copy carries only in-frame clones and drops some. The sample lists roughly 92,000 clones, about 71% occurring once. The germline CDR1 and CDR2 sequences are ENHRY and SYGVKD. Trimming took 5 bases from V and 4 from J, leaving 11 bases between them. CDR3 length: 13 amino acids. Treatment specified: oral pan-JAK inhibitor, 5-10 mg twice daily. Remarks on this clone: Its antigen is unknown.

The sequencing used CD8+ T cells sorted from blood, collected at approximately week 44, from a patient treated with tofacitinib. The TCR comes from a human donor with alopecia areata. The chain is built from TRBV10-3 and TRBJ1-1; D unclear. The CDR3: CAISRTTGTEAFF. DNA of the CDR3: TGTGCCATCAGTCGGACGACCGGCACTGAAGCTTTCTTT.